This passage covers 3 T cell receptor beta chains from one sample sequenced in a study of CD8+ T cells in alopecia areata. The treatment here: oral pan-JAK inhibitor, 5-10 mg twice daily. RNA was extracted and reverse transcribed into cDNA as the sequencing template. The repertoire was sequenced with immunoSEQ multiplex PCR; TCRdb's copy has only in-frame clones and lacks some. The sample includes about 190,000 clones, 50% to 60% of them seen just once. The material was CD4+ T cells sorted from blood, obtained at week 4, from a patient treated with tofacitinib. These receptor sequences come from a human donor with alopecia areata.

There are a few counts of this clone. This chain uses TRBV29-1 with TRBJ2-7, with D perhaps given as TRBD1 or TRBD2 (5 bases each). The CDR3 is 13 residues long. Germline values: CDR1 SQVTM, CDR2 ANQGSEA. Trimming shortened V by 4 bases and J by 4 bases, and 14 bases separated the two germline ends. The CDR3 region has the DNA TGCAGCGTTGTGGGGACCTCCCATTACGAGCAGTACTTC. Translated, it gives CSVVGTSHYEQYF.

The V gene is TRBV30, the J gene TRBJ2-7, with TRBD1 matching over 7 bases. After removal of 5 bases from V and 0 bases from J, the junction contained 7 bases not matched to a gene. There are 14 residues in the CDR3. Looked up from germline, CDR1 is GTSNPN and CDR2 is SVGIG (reference sequence). CDR3 bases: TGTGCCTGGTCATCACAGGGGACCTCCTACGAGCAGTACTTC. Protein: CAWSSQGTSYEQYF.

This clone was counted a few times. The V and J genes are TRBV6-5 and TRBJ2-3; 7 nucleotides line up with TRBD2. V was clipped by 6 bases and J by 9 bases; unmatched bases: 6. This CDR3 is built from 12 residues. Germline-derived CDR1 and CDR2 are MNHEY and SVGAGI. The CDR3 DNA is TGTGCCAGCAGGCCCGATAGCGGGACGCAGTATTTT. Its translation is CASRPDSGTQYF.